This T cell receptor (beta chain) was recovered during a study of T cell changes during pregnancy in multiple sclerosis. The V end lost 5 bases, the J end lost 3 bases, and 6 bases lay between the germline ends. CDR1 and CDR2 from the germline V gene are SGHTA and FQGNSA. This CDR3 is built from 12 residues. TCRdb keeps only in-frame clones here, not all; method: immunoSEQ multiplex PCR. The sample yields tens of thousands of clones, roughly 92% seen once. J is TRBJ2-3 and V is TRBV7-2; no reliable D call. Source: peripheral blood, taken before pregnancy. The origin of this receptor is a female donor with multiple sclerosis, enrolled in a pregnancy study. This CDR3 is CASSRVTDTQYF. For the CDR3, the DNA is TGTGCCAGCAGCCGCGTAACAGATACGCAGTATTTT.